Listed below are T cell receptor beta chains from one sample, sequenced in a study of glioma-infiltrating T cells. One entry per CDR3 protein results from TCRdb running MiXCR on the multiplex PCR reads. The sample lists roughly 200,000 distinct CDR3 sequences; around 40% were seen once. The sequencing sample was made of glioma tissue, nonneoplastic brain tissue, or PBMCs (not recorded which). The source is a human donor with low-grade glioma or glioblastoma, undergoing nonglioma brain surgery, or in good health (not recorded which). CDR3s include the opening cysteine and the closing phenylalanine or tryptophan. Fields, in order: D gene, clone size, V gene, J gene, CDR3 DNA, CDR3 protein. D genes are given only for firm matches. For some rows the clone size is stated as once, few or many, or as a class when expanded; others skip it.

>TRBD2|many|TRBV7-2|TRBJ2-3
TGTGCCAGCAGCTTGGGACTAGCGATCACAGATACGCAGTATTTT
CASSLGLAITDTQYF
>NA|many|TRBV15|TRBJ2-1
TGTGCCACCAGCAGGGCGGGACTGGCCTACAATGAGCAGTTCTTC
CATSRAGLAYNEQFF
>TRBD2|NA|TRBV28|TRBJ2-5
TGTGCCAGCAGTTTCGGACTAGGAGCCTACAAGGAGCAGTACTTC
CASSFGLGAYKEQYF
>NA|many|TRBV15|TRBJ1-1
TGTGCCACCAGCAGAGATCACGTATTGGATTTCTTT
CATSRDHVLDFF
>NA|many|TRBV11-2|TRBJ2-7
TGTGCCAGCAGCTTCGACCGGGACGTCTACGAGCAGTACTTC
CASSFDRDVYEQYF
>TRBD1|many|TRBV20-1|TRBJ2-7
TGCAGTGCTAGAGATCGACGGACAGGTAACTACGAGCAGTACTTC
CSARDRRTGNYEQYF
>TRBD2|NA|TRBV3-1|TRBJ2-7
TGTGCCAGCCGACTATCTGTAGCGGGAGGGTCCTACGAGCAGTACTTC
CASRLSVAGGSYEQYF
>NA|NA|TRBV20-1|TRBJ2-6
TGCAGTGCTAGGGCAGGGGTTCGATCTTGGGCCAACGTCCTTACTTTC
CSARAGVRSWANVLTF
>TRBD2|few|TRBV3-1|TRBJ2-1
TGTGCCAGCAGCCAAGGGGCGTGGGAGGGCCTCTTTGAGCAGTTCTTC
CASSQGAWEGLFEQFF
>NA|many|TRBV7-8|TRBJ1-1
TGTGCCAGCAGCTTAGTAGCATTGAACACTGAAGCTTTCTTT
CASSLVALNTEAFF
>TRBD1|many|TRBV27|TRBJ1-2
TGTGCCAGCAGTATAGACAGGGCCAGGGGCTACACCTTC
CASSIDRARGYTF
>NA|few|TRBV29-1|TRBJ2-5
TGCAGCGTTGAGGAACAGGGAGAGACCCAGTACTTC
CSVEEQGETQYF
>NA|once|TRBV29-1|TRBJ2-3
TGCAGCGTTGAGGAGGGGAGAACAGATACGCAGTATTTT
CSVEEGRTDTQYF
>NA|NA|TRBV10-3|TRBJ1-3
TGTGCCTCCTCTCAGGCTAACTCTGGAAACACCATATATTTT
CASSQANSGNTIYF
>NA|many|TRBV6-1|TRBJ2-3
TGTGCCAGCACCCCGACTAGCACAGATACGCAGTATTTT
CASTPTSTDTQYF
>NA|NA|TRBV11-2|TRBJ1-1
TGTGCCAGCAGCTTAGTCAGCAGGGAAGCTTTCTTT
CASSLVSREAFF
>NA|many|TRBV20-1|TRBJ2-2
TGCAGTGCAACGGGACCCCTCACCGGGGAGCTGTTTTTT
CSATGPLTGELFF
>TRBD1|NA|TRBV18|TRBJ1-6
TGTGCCAGCTCACCAACCACGTTCGCCGGGACAGCCAATTCACCCCTCAACTTT
CASSPTTFAGTANSPLNF
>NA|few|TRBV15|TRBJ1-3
TGTGCCACCAGCAGAGGAGGGCTCTCTGGAAACACCATATATTTT
CATSRGGLSGNTIYF
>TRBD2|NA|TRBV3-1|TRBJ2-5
TGTGCCAGCAGCCACCGGACTAGATTTCAGGAAGAGACCCAGTACTTC
CASSHRTRFQEETQYF
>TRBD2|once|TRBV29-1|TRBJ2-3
TGCAGCGTGCGGACTAGCGGGAGGAAAGATACGCAGTATTTT
CSVRTSGRKDTQYF
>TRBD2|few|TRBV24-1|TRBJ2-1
TGTGCCACCAGTGATTTGACTAGCGGGGGGTACAATGAGCAGTTCTTC
CATSDLTSGGYNEQFF
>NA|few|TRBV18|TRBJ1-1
TGTGCCAGCTCACCACTACAGGGAAACACTGAAGCTTTCTTT
CASSPLQGNTEAFF
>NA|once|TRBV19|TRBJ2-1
TGTGCCAGTAAAGGTTTTATAGCAGGGACGGAGCAGTTCTTC
CASKGFIAGTEQFF
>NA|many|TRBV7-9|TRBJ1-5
TGTGCCAGCAGCTTACCCAATCAGCCCCAGCATTTT
CASSLPNQPQHF
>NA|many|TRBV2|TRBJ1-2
TGTGCCAGCGGACAGCTCTATGGCTACACCTTC
CASGQLYGYTF
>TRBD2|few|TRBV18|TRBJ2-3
TGTGCCAGCTCACCACATAGCGGGAGATCCGATACGCAGTATTTT
CASSPHSGRSDTQYF
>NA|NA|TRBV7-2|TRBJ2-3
TGTGCCAGCAGCTTAGTAGTTTCCGGCATAGATACGCAGTATTTT
CASSLVVSGIDTQYF
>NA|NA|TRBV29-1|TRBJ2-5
TGCAGCGTTGAAGTCAATAGGGGATCCGAGACCCAGTACTTC
CSVEVNRGSETQYF
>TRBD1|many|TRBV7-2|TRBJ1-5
TGTGCCAGCAGCTCGGACAGGGGTCAGCCCCAGCATTTT
CASSSDRGQPQHF
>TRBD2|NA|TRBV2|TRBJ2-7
TGTGCCAGCGGACTAGCGGGGGGCTACGAGCAGTACTTC
CASGLAGGYEQYF
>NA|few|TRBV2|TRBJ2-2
TGTGCCAGCAGCTATGCCAGGGCCGGGACCGGGGAGCTGTTTTTT
CASSYARAGTGELFF
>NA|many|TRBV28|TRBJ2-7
TGTGCCAGCAGTTTATTATATGGCGAGCAGTACTTC
CASSLLYGEQYF
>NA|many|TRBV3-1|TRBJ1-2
TGTGCCAGCAGCCAAGGGCCGGATTCTAACTATGGCTACACCTTC
CASSQGPDSNYGYTF
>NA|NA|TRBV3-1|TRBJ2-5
TGTGCCAGCAGCCTAGCAAATTGGTGCCAAGAGACCCAGTACTTC
CASSLANWCQETQYF
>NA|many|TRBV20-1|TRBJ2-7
TGCAGTGCTAGAATGTCTGGCAGGGTGGTGTACGAGCAGTACTTC
CSARMSGRVVYEQYF
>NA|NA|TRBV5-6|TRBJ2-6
TGTGCCAGCAGCTTGGCCGTCAGGGTGGCAGGGGCCAACGTCCTGACTTTC
CASSLAVRVAGANVLTF
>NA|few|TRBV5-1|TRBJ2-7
TGCGCCAGCAGACGTATTGGGGGGTACGAGCAGTACTTC
CASRRIGGYEQYF
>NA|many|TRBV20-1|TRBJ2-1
TGCAGTGCTAGTACCTATCAAAGGTACAATGAGCAGTTCTTC
CSASTYQRYNEQFF
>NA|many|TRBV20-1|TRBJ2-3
TGCAGTGCTAGACTAGTCTCTACGCAGTATTTT
CSARLVSTQYF
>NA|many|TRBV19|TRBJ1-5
TGTGCCAGTAGTCAGCGCAGCAATCAGCCCCAGCATTTT
CASSQRSNQPQHF
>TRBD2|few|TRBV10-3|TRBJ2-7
TGTGCCATCAGGGGAGGGCCGAGCTCCTACGAGCAGTACTTC
CAIRGGPSSYEQYF
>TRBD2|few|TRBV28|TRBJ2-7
TGTGCCAGCAGTTCGGCTAGCGGGAGCCTCTACGAGCAGTACTTC
CASSSASGSLYEQYF
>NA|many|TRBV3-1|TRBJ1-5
TGTGCCAGCAGCCAAGATGCGACAGCTCAGCCCCAGCATTTT
CASSQDATAQPQHF
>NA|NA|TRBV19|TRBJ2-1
TGTGCCAGTAGTATCAGTTACTCCTACAATGAGCAGTTCTTC
CASSISYSYNEQFF
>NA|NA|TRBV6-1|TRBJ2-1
TGTGCCAGCAGATCCGGGATTAGCGGAGGGTTC
CASRSGISGGF
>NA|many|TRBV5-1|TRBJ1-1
TGCGCCAGCAGCTTGAAACAATCGAACACTGAAGCTTTCTTT
CASSLKQSNTEAFF
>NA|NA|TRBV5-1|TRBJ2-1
TGCGCCAGCAGCTTGGAAGGGACCCACCTAGGGTGGCAGTTCTTC
CASSLEGTHLGWQFF
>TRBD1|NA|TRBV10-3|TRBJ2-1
TGTGACATGTTGGACAGGGCAGTCTACAATGAGCAGTTCTTC
CDMLDRAVYNEQFF
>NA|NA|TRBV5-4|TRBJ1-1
TGTGCCAGCAGCTCACTACAGGGCGGGAATGAAGCTTTCTTT
CASSSLQGGNEAFF
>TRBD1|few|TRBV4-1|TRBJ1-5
TGCGCCAGCAGCCAACCTACACAGGGGAAGGGTCAGCCCCAGCATTTT
CASSQPTQGKGQPQHF